This TCR beta chain appears in the sequencing data of a study of PD-L1 blockade in urothelial cancer. Spiked synthetic TCR analogs estimated absolute template abundance per PCR. This table comes from immunoSEQ multiplex PCR, and its TCRdb copy is limited to in-frame clones, with some not included. The repertoire includes more than 35,000 clones, 80% to 95% of them detected once, and about 11% sits in the top ten. CDR3 length equals 13 residues. Per germline, CDR1 SGHTA and CDR2 FQGTGA. J gave up 8 bases and V 5 bases, and 8 bases lay outside the gene matches. Specified time point: pretreatment peripheral blood.

The V gene is TRBV7-3, the J gene TRBJ1-2; the match to TRBD1 covers 7 bases. Sequences were derived from PBMCs, sampled around atezolizumab (anti-PD-L1) treatment. The receptor's source is a woman between 55 and 75 years old with urothelial cancer. CDR3 DNA: TGTGCCAGCAGCCACGCCCAGGGGGGAGGCTACACCTTC. Protein sequence: CASSHAQGGGYTF.